Following are 27 T cell receptor beta chains from one sample sequenced in a study of response to subunit inactivated influenza vaccine. TCRdb used MiXCR to reprocess the RT-PCR reads, holding one entry per CDR3 protein. The sample consists of 500,000 to 600,000 distinct CDR3 sequences, around 13% of them appearing once. Specimen: PBMCs from blood, collected about 6 weeks after vaccination. Receptors were obtained from a man aged 50 or older who received an inactivated influenza vaccine.

The V gene is TRBV7-2, the J gene TRBJ2-5; D is possibly TRBD1 or TRBD2 (5 bases each). The germline V gene encodes CDR1 SGHTA and CDR2 FQGNSA. This CDR3 is built from 16 residues. The ends were cut back, 5 bases at V and 2 bases at J, with 18 bases in the middle. CDR3 sequence (DNA): TGTGCCAGCAGCGATTGGGGACGCTGGGGACAAGAGACCCAGTACTTC. This codes for CASSDWGRWGQETQYF.

This chain links TRBV20-1 with TRBJ2-7; D is possibly TRBD2 (5 bases). The CDR3 consists of 14 residues. Germline V CDR1 and CDR2: DFQATT, SNEGSKA (reference sequence). V gave up 0 bases and J gave up 5 bases, with 14 bases separating them. The DNA of the CDR3 is TGCAGTGCTAGAGATACCGGGGTTCTCAACGAGCAGTACTTC. This translates into CSARDTGVLNEQYF.

This clonotype was detected only a few times. The chain joins TRBV7-9 to TRBJ2-3; D could derive from TRBD1 or TRBD2 (5 bases each). Trimming removed 6 bases at V and 4 bases at J, with 14 bases between. Germline V lookup: CDR1 SEHNR, CDR2 FQNEAQ (reference sequence). The CDR3 spans 14 residues. The CDR3 bases are TGTGCCAGCAGGCCCGGGGCCCTAGCAGATACGCAGTATTTT. Amino acids: CASRPGALADTQYF.

The table lists this clonotype with many counts. V gene TRBV5-1 combines with J gene TRBJ1-1; D remains ambiguous. Germline V gene data show CDR1 as SGHRS and CDR2 as YFSETQ. Between the trimmed V and J ends, which lost 0 bases and 4 bases, there was a span of 7 bases. The CDR3 spans 13 residues. In DNA form, the CDR3 reads TGCGCCAGCAGCTTGGACGGAGGCACTGAAGCTTTCTTT. It translates to CASSLDGGTEAFF.

This clonotype was seen a few times. This chain uses TRBV20-1 with TRBJ2-1; 11 bases are shared with TRBD2. The germline gives CDR1 DFQATT, CDR2 SNEGSKA (reference sequence). The CDR3 consists of 15 residues. J was trimmed by 3 bases and V by 3 bases; bases with no gene match: 4. The CDR3 sequence: CSARGTSGGYNEQFF. The CDR3 nucleotides read TGCAGTGCTAGGGGGACTAGCGGAGGCTACAATGAGCAGTTCTTC.

V gene TRBV2 combines with J gene TRBJ1-1; D is unclear. The CDR3 extends over 15 amino acids. Germline V gene data show CDR1 as SNHLY and CDR2 as FYNNEI. V lost 0 bases, J lost 8 bases, and 16 bases lay in between. CDR3 sequence: CASSEARVLGLEAFF. DNA for the CDR3: TGTGCCAGCAGTGAAGCAAGGGTCTTGGGTTTAGAAGCTTTCTTT.

The genes are TRBV9 and TRBJ1-1, with no clear D. The CDR3 sequence is 13 residues long. Trimming removed 0 bases from V and 7 bases from J, with 10 bases in between. CDR1 and CDR2 (germline): SGDLS, YYNGEE. CDR3 nucleotide sequence: TGTGCCAGCAGCGTAGTGTTTCGGGGTGAAGCTTTCTTT. Encoded protein: CASSVVFRGEAFF.

This clonotype was observed a handful of times. The chain is built from TRBV9 and TRBJ2-1; the D is unclear. V was clipped by 3 bases and J by 0 bases, with 10 bases between them. CDR1 SGDLS and CDR2 YYNGEE come from the germline V gene. The CDR3 consists of 15 residues. The CDR3 DNA sequence: TGTGCCAGCAGCGGAGACCGTAGCTCCTACAATGAGCAGTTCTTC. It encodes CASSGDRSSYNEQFF.

This rearrangement joins TRBV5-5 to TRBJ1-4; D gene uncertain. V lost 2 bases to trimming and J lost 8 bases, with 16 bases between them. CDR3 length: 15 residues. The germline CDR1 and CDR2 sequences are SGHKS and YYEKEE (reference sequence). Here the CDR3 reads CASSFSSGSAEKLFF. CDR3 DNA sequence: TGTGCCAGCAGCTTCTCGTCGGGCTCGGCGGAAAAACTGTTTTTT.

The chain is built from TRBV24-1 and TRBJ2-3; 9 bases agree with TRBD2. The germline CDR1 and CDR2 sequences are KGHDR and SFDVKD. The CDR3 is 14 residues long. The ends lost 9 bases at V and 1 base at J; junction bases unmatched: 4. In nucleotides, the CDR3 is TGTGCCACCTCGGCTAGCGGGGGCACAGATACGCAGTATTTT. Amino acids: CATSASGGTDTQYF.

In its sample, this clonotype was seen many times. This chain connects TRBV5-5 to TRBJ1-1; D call uncertain. The CDR3 runs 14 residues. The V and J ends lost 0 bases and 5 bases respectively, with 11 bases between them. Per the germline V gene, CDR1 is SGHKS and CDR2 is YYEKEE (reference sequence). CDR3 DNA: TGTGCCAGCAGCTTGGCAAGGGTTGGGACTGAAGCTTTCTTT. The encoded protein is CASSLARVGTEAFF.

In its sample, this clonotype was seen a few times. The V gene is TRBV6-1, the J gene TRBJ1-5; the match to TRBD1 covers 7 bases. Germline V gives CDR1 MNHNS, CDR2 SASEGT. The trim removed 7 bases at V and 3 bases at J, leaving 3 bases unmatched. The CDR3 covers 13 residues. In DNA form, the CDR3 reads TGTGCCAGCATTGGGACAGTCAATCAGCCCCAGCATTTT. Translated: CASIGTVNQPQHF.

The gene calls are TRBV6-4 and TRBJ2-2; D is possibly TRBD1 or TRBD2 (7 bases each). Deletions cut 6 bases from V and 4 bases from J, with 15 bases between. The CDR3 contains 15 residues. The germline CDR1 and CDR2 sequences are MRHNA and SNTAGT. CDR3 loop: CASRPAGGATGELFF. The CDR3 DNA is TGTGCCAGCAGACCCGCAGGGGGGGCCACCGGGGAGCTGTTTTTT.

The chain couples TRBV25-1 to TRBJ2-5; unclear D gene. The CDR3 extends over 13 amino acids. V was pared by 6 bases and J by 5 bases, with 13 bases between. Germline loops: CDR1 MGHDK, CDR2 SYGVNS. CDR3 region: CASSQTSGETQYF. The CDR3 bases are TGTGCCAGCAGCCAAACCAGTGGCGAGACCCAGTACTTC.

This clonotype was recorded only once. CDR3 nucleotides: TGTGCCAGTAGTGTTAGCGGGAACCTCTACGAGCAGTACTTC. This gives the protein CASSVSGNLYEQYF. The rearrangement joins TRBV19 to TRBJ2-7; 8 positions agree with TRBD2. The CDR3 consists of 14 residues. The junction had 6 bases not matched to a gene; V was cut back by 5 bases and J by 3 bases. Per the germline V gene, CDR1 is LNHDA and CDR2 is SQIVND (reference sequence).

This clonotype showed up just a few times. This chain connects TRBV4-1 to TRBJ2-1; 10 bases map to TRBD1. Germline V gene sequence: CDR1 MGHRA, CDR2 YSYEKL. V lost 0 bases to trimming and J lost 9 bases; unmatched junction nucleotides: 8. The CDR3 runs to 16 residues. Here the CDR3 reads CASSQDLGTGAPEQFF. The CDR3 DNA reads as TGCGCCAGCAGCCAAGATCTAGGGACAGGGGCTCCTGAGCAGTTCTTC.

This clonotype was recorded many times. The CDR3 loop is CASSLDSYNEQFF. CDR3 sequence (DNA): TGCGCCAGCAGCTTGGACTCCTACAATGAGCAGTTCTTC. The chain carries TRBV5-1 and TRBJ2-1; the D is unclear. CDR3 length: 13 amino acids. Deletions cut 0 bases from V and 0 bases from J, with 1 base between. CDR1 is SGHRS, CDR2 YFSETQ, per germline.

In this sample, this clonotype turned up a few times. V gene TRBV5-1 combines with J gene TRBJ1-1; D is unclear. There are 13 residues in the CDR3. The ends were cut back, 5 bases at V and 8 bases at J, with 16 bases in the middle. Germline values: CDR1 SGHRS, CDR2 YFSETQ. In DNA form, the CDR3 reads TGCGCCAGCAGGGCGGAGGGAAGCAGAGAAGCTTTCTTT. Translating gives CASRAEGSREAFF.

This chain connects TRBV30 to TRBJ1-2; D perhaps matches TRBD1 (5 bases). Trimming left V 0 bases short and J 8 bases short, with 10 bases between. Per germline, CDR1 GTSNPN and CDR2 SVGIG (reference sequence). This CDR3 has 12 residues. The DNA of the CDR3 is TGTGCCTGGAGTGTGATGGGGGAAGGCTACACCTTC. This gives the protein CAWSVMGEGYTF.

This clonotype was observed a handful of times. The chain combines TRBV7-9 with TRBJ2-5; 7 bases match TRBD1. The germline CDR1 and CDR2 sequences are SEHNR and FQNEAQ (reference sequence). V shed 6 bases, J shed 4 bases, and the junction held 8 bases outside the gene matches. CDR3 length: 14 amino acids. The CDR3 region has the DNA TGTGCCAGCAGTCCTACAGGGGTCCGAGAGACCCAGTACTTC. It translates to CASSPTGVRETQYF.

At least ten counts were recorded for this clonotype. The rearrangement joins TRBV7-7 to TRBJ2-5; tentatively, D is TRBD2 (5 bases). Looked up from germline, CDR1 is SSHAT and CDR2 is FNYEAQ (reference sequence). This CDR3 has 15 residues. V dropped 1 base and J dropped 1 base, with 10 bases sitting between them. DNA of the CDR3: TGTGCCAGCAGCTTAGGGAGCGGCCCCCAAGAGACCCAGTACTTC. Translating gives CASSLGSGPQETQYF. The whole variable domain, filled in from reference TRBV7-7 and TRBJ2-5, reads GAGVSQSPRYKVTKRGQDVTLRCDPISSHATLYWYQQALGQGPEFLTYFNYEAQPDKSGLPSDRFSAERPEGSISTLTIQRTEQRDSAMYRCASSLGSGPQETQYFGPGTRLLVL.

This chain connects TRBV12-3 or TRBV12-4 to TRBJ2-5; D is unresolved. The V end lost 5 bases, the J end lost 3 bases, and 13 bases lay between the germline ends. The CDR3 loop spans 14 amino acids. CDR3 sequence reads: CASSPDGQKETQYF. The CDR3 nucleotides are TGTGCCAGCAGTCCGGACGGTCAGAAAGAGACCCAGTACTTC.

This clonotype was recorded a few times. The chain couples TRBV11-2 to TRBJ2-7; D may correspond to TRBD1 or TRBD2 (5 bases each). The CDR3 extends over 14 amino acids. CDR1 is SGHAT and CDR2 is FQNNGV in the germline V gene. The V gene lost 0 bases and the J gene lost 0 bases, with 6 bases spanning the gap. The CDR3 DNA is TGTGCCAGCAGCTTAGAGGGGGACTCCTACGAGCAGTACTTC. This sequence encodes CASSLEGDSYEQYF.

In this sample, this clonotype turned up a few times. This chain joins TRBV4-2 and TRBJ2-3, with D perhaps being TRBD1 or TRBD2 (6 bases each). CDR1 is LGHNA, CDR2 YNFKEQ, per germline. Trimming pared 0 bases from V and 7 bases from J, leaving 20 bases between. The CDR3 extends over 17 amino acids. CDR3 coding DNA: TGTGCCAGCAGCCAAGATGCTCGGGGGCCAGGTACACATACGCAGTATTTT. This encodes CASSQDARGPGTHTQYF.

This clonotype was seen a handful of times. The genes are TRBV18 and TRBJ2-3; D uncertain. The CDR3 loop spans 16 amino acids. V was shortened by 2 bases and J by 0 bases, with 12 bases between the two germline ends. From germline, CDR1 is KGHSH and CDR2 LQKENI. Here the CDR3 DNA reads TGTGCCAGCTCACCAACGACAATCCCTAGCACAGATACGCAGTATTTT. Translating it yields CASSPTTIPSTDTQYF.

This chain joins TRBV6-1 and TRBJ2-7; D gene ambiguous. Germline CDR1 and CDR2: MNHNS and SASEGT. CDR3 length equals 13 residues. V was clipped by 7 bases and J by 3 bases, with 13 bases between them. The CDR3 sequence: CASTSWAGYEQYF. The CDR3 DNA follows: TGTGCCAGCACCTCGTGGGCCGGCTACGAGCAGTACTTC.

In its sample, this clonotype was seen a few times. The J gene is TRBJ2-1, the V gene TRBV2; D may correspond to TRBD1 or TRBD2 (5 bases each). This CDR3 is 14 amino acids long. CDR1 and CDR2 from the germline V gene are SNHLY and FYNNEI. The V and J ends lost 5 bases and 3 bases respectively, with 11 bases between them. CDR3 loop: CASSTGRSYNEQFF. CDR3 DNA: TGTGCCAGCAGTACGGGACGGAGCTACAATGAGCAGTTCTTC.